This T cell receptor beta chain comes out of a study of beta chain features in type 1 diabetes. Findings of the study overall: Researchers report that Type 1 diabetes patients had moderately but significantly shorter TCRB CDR3s across all four CD4+ subsets.

Expressed TCRB transcripts were sequenced, since all the RNA that had been isolated was reverse transcribed. TCRdb's table, derived via immunoSEQ multiplex PCR, lists solely in-frame clones and lacks some. Among approximately 240,000 clones listed, 16% were seen once. Concerning this clone itself: Its antigen is still unknown.

The sequenced sample consisted of naive CD4+ T cells from blood. The receptor was isolated from a man aged 25-40 years with type 1 diabetes.

The CDR3 loop reads CASSLSSGSYNEQFF. CDR3 DNA: TGTGCCAGCAGCTTAAGTAGCGGGAGCTACAATGAGCAGTTCTTC. The rearrangement links TRBV7-9 to TRBJ2-1, with TRBD2 matching 9 bases. The CDR3 spans 15 residues. CDR1 and CDR2 from the germline V gene are SEHNR and FQNEAQ (reference sequence). V lost 2 bases, J lost 3 bases, and 2 bases stayed unmatched.